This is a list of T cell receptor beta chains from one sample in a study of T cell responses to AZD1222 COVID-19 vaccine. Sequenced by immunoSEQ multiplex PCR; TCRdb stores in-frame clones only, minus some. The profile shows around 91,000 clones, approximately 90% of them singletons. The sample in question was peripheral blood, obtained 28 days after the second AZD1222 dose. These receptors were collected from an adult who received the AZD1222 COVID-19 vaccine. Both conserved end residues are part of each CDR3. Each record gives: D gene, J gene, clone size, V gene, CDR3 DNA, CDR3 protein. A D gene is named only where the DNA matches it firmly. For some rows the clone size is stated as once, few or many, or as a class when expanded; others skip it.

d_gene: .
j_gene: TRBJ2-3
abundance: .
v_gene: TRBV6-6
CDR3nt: TGTGCCAGCAGGGGGCGGGAAACAGATACGCAGTATTTT
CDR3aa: CASRGRETDTQYF

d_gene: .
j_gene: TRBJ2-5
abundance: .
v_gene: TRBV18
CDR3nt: TGTGCCAGCTCACCCAGGGCGACACCCCAAGAGACCCAGTACTTC
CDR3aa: CASSPRATPQETQYF

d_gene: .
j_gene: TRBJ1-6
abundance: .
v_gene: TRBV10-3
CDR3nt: TGTGCCGTCGCCCAGGGAAGCTCCTATAATTCACCCCTCCACTTT
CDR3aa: CAVAQGSSYNSPLHF

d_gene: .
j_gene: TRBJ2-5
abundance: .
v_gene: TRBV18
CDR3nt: TGTGCCAGCTCTCCGAGTCTCCCGGGCGCGGAGACCCAGTACTTC
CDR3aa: CASSPSLPGAETQYF

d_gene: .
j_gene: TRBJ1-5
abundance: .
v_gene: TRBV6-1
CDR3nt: TGTGCCAGCAGTGATCGGGCCGGGGGGTCGAATCAGCCCCAGCATTTT
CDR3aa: CASSDRAGGSNQPQHF

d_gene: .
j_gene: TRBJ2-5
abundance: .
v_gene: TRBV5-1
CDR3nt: TGCGCCAGCAGCTTTTCAGGGTGGGAGACCCAGTACTTC
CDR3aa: CASSFSGWETQYF

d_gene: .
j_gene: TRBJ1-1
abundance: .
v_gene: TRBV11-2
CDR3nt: TGTGCCAGCAGCTCTAAATTGAACACTGAAGCTTTCTTT
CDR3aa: CASSSKLNTEAFF

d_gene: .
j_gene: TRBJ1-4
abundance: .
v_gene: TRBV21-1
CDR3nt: TGTGCCAGCAGTTTGACAGGGTTTAGGGAAAAACTGTTTTTT
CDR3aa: CASSLTGFREKLFF

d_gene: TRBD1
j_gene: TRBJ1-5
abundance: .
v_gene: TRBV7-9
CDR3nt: TGTGCCAGCAGCTATACAGGGGAGGGGCAGCCCCAGCATTTT
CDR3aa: CASSYTGEGQPQHF

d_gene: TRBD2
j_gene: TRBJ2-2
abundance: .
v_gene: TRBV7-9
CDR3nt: TGTGCCAGCAGCCGGACTAGCGGGGTCACCGGGGAGCTGTTTTTT
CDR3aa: CASSRTSGVTGELFF

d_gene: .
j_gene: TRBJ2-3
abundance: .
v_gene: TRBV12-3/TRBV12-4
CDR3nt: TGTGCCAGCACCCTTTTAGATACGCAGTATTTT
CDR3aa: CASTLLDTQYF

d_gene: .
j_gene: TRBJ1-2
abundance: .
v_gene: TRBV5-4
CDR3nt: TGTGCCAGCAGCTTAGACAAGGTCCCTTGGGGCTACACCTTC
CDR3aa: CASSLDKVPWGYTF

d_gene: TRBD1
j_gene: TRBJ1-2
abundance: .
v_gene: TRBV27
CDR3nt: TGTGCCAGCAGTTCGGGGGACAGGCGGGGTGGCTACACCTTC
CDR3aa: CASSSGDRRGGYTF

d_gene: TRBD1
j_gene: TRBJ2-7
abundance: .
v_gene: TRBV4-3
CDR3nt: TGCGCCAGCAGCCAAGACTTGGGGACAGCCGGTTCCTACGAGCAGTACTTC
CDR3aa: CASSQDLGTAGSYEQYF

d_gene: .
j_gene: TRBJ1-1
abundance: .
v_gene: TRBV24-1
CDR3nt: TGTGCCACCTCCTCGGAGGGGGATCGAACTGAAGCTTTCTTT
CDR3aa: CATSSEGDRTEAFF

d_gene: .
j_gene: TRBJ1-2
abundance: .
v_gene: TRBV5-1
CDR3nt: TGCGCCAGCAGCTTGGCTGGCCCTGGGGGCTACACCTTC
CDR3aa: CASSLAGPGGYTF

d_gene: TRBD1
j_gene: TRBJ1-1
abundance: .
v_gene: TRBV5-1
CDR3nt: TGCGCCAGCAGCCGGGACAGGTCGACTGAAGCTTTCTTT
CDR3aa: CASSRDRSTEAFF

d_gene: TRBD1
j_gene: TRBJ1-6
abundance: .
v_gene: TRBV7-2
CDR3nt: TGTGCCAGCAGCTTAGTGGGGCAGGGGGGTTCACCCCTCCACTTT
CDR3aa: CASSLVGQGGSPLHF

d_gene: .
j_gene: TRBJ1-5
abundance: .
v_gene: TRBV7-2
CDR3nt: TGTGCCAGCAGCGCGGGGGGGGGCCGGAGTCAGCCCCAGCATTTT
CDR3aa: CASSAGGGRSQPQHF

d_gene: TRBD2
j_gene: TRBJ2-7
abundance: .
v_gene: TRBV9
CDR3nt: TGTGCCAGCAGTACCACTAGCGGGAGCGGGGCCTACGAGCAGTACTTC
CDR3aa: CASSTTSGSGAYEQYF

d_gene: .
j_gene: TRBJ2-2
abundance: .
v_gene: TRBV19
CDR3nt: TGTGCCAGTAGTATAAGTGGCCCCGGGGAGCTGTTTTTT
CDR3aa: CASSISGPGELFF

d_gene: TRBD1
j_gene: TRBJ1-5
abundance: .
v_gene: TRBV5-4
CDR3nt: TGTGCCAGCAGCCTAGGGGGCACAGGGGGCGGACAGCCCCAGCATTTT
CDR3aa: CASSLGGTGGGQPQHF

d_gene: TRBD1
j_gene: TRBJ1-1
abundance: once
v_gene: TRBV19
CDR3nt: TGTGCCAGTAGCGCAACAGGGGGCAACACTGAAGCTTTCTTT
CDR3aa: CASSATGGNTEAFF

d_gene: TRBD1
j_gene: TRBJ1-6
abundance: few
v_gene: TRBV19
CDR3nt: TGTGCCAGTAGTCTTGGACAGGGAAATTCACCCCTCCACTTT
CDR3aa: CASSLGQGNSPLHF

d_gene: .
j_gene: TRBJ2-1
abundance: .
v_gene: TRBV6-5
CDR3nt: TGTGCCAGCAGCGGAGACAGCAATGAGCAGTTCTTC
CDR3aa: CASSGDSNEQFF

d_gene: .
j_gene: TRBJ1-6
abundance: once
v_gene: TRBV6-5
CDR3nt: TGTGCCAGCAGTTACTCGGGACAAGGGGATTCACCCCTCCACTTT
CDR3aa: CASSYSGQGDSPLHF

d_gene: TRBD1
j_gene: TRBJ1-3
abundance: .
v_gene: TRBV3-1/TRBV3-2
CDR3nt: TGTGCCAGCAGCCGGGACAGGCTCTCTGGAAACACCATATATTTT
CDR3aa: CASSRDRLSGNTIYF

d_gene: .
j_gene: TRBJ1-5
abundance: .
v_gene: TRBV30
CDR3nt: TGTGCCTGGGGGGGGAGCAATCAGCCCCAGCATTTT
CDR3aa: CAWGGSNQPQHF

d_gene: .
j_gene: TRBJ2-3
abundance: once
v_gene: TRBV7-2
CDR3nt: TGTGCCAGCAGCTTAGGCGGGGCCAGCACAGATACGCAGTATTTT
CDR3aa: CASSLGGASTDTQYF

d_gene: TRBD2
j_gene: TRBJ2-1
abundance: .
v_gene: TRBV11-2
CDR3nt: TGTGCCAGCAGCCCTACTAGCGGGAGACGCTGGTTCTTC
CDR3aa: CASSPTSGRRWFF

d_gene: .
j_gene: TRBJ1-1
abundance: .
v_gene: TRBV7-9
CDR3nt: TGTGCCAGCAGCCCCCCGGGGGCTGAAGCTTTCTTT
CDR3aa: CASSPPGAEAFF

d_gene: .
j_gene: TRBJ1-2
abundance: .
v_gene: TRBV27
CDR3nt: TGTGCCAGCAGCCCCGTTGGGGGGTTAAATAACTATGGCTACACCTTC
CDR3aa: CASSPVGGLNNYGYTF

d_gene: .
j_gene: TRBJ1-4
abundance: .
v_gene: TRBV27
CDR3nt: TGTGCCAGCAGTTTCCGCTTTAATGAAAAACTGTTTTTT
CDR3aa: CASSFRFNEKLFF

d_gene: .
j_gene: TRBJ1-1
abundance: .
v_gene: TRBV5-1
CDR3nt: TGCGCCAGCAGCTTAAGGGGCCTTATGAACACTGAAGCTTTCTTT
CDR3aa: CASSLRGLMNTEAFF

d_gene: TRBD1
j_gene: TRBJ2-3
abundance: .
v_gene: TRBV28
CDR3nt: TGTGCCAGCAGCTCCCGGACAGGTGTGAGCACAGATACGCAGTATTTT
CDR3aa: CASSSRTGVSTDTQYF

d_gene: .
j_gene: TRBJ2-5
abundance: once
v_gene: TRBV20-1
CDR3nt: TGCAGTGCTAGTGGGGGACGCCAAGAGACCCAGTACTTC
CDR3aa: CSASGGRQETQYF

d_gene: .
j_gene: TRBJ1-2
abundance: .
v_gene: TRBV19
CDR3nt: TGTGCCAGCAAAGAAGCTAACTATGGCTACACCTTC
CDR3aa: CASKEANYGYTF

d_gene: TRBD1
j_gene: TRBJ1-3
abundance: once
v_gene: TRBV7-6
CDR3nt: TGTGCCAGCAGCATTTTGGGGGGACAGATCTCTGGAAACACCATATATTTT
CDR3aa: CASSILGGQISGNTIYF

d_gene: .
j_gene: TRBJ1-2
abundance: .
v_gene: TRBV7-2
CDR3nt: TGTGCCAGCAGCCTCGAGGCTGGCTACACCTTC
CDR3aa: CASSLEAGYTF

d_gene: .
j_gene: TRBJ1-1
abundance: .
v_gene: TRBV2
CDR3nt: TGTGCCAGCAGTGGAGGAGGGGCAATGGACACTGAAGCTTTCTTT
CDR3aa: CASSGGGAMDTEAFF

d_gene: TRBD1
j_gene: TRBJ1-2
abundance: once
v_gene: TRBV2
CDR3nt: TGTGCCAGCAGGCGACAGGGGGTAAGAGGCTACACCTTC
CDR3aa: CASRRQGVRGYTF

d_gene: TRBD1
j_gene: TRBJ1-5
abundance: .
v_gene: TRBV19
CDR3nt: TGTGCCAGTAGTATGGGACAGGGGCATCAGCCCCAGCATTTT
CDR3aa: CASSMGQGHQPQHF

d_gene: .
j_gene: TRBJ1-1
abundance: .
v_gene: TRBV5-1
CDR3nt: TGCGCCAGCAGCTTCGCTCAATTACAGGTAAACACTGAAGCTTTCTTT
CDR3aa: CASSFAQLQVNTEAFF

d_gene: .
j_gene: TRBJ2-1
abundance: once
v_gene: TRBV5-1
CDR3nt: TGCGCCAGCAGCAAAGGGACTTTCCTTAGCTCCTACAATGAGCAGTTCTTC
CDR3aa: CASSKGTFLSSYNEQFF

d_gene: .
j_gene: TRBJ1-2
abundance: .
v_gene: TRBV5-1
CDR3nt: TGCGCCAGCAGCTTCTCGCCGTACCGAGAATCTAATGGTGGCTACACCTTC
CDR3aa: CASSFSPYRESNGGYTF

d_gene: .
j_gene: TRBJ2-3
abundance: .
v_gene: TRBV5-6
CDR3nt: TGTGCCAGCAGCGAGGTAGGGGGCACAGATACGCAGTATTTT
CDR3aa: CASSEVGGTDTQYF

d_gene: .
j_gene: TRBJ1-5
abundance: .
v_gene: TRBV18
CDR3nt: TGTGCCAGCTCACCACCGAACAGGGTTGATCAGCCCCAGCATTTT
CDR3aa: CASSPPNRVDQPQHF

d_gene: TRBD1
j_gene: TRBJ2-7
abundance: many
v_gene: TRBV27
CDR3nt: TGTGCCAGCAGATATACCGGGACAGGCCCGCGTGAGCAGTACTTC
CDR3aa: CASRYTGTGPREQYF

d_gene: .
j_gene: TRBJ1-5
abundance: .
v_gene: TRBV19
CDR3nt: TGTGCCAGTAGTGTTACCGGGACCCCTCTTCAGCCCCAGCATTTT
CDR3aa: CASSVTGTPLQPQHF

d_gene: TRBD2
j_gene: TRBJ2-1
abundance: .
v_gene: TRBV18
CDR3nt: TGTGCCAGCTCACCCGGACTAGCGGGATATGAGCAGTTCTTC
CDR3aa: CASSPGLAGYEQFF

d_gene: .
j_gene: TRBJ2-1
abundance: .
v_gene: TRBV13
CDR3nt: TGTGCCAGCAGCTTAGGCACAGGGCCCCACTACAATGAGCAGTTCTTC
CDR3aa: CASSLGTGPHYNEQFF

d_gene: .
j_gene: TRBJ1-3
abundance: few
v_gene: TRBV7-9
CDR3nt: TGTGCCAGCAGCTTATTCGCAGGGGCTGGAAACACCATATATTTT
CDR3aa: CASSLFAGAGNTIYF

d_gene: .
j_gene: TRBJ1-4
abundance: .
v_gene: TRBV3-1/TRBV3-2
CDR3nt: TGTGCCAGCAGCCACAGGGGAACTAATGAAAAACTGTTTTTT
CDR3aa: CASSHRGTNEKLFF

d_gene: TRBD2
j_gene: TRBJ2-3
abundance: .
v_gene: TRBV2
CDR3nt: TGTGCCAGCAGGGCCCGTAGCGGGAGGGCGGGAGATACGCAGTATTTT
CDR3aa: CASRARSGRAGDTQYF

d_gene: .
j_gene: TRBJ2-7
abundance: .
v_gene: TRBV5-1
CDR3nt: TGCGCCAGCAGCTTGCAGCAGGGTTTAGAGGGAGAGCAGTACTTC
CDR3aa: CASSLQQGLEGEQYF

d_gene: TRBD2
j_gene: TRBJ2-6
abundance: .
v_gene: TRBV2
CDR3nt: TGTGCCAGCAGTGTTCCTAGCGGGAGGACTGGGGCCAACGTCCTGACTTTC
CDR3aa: CASSVPSGRTGANVLTF

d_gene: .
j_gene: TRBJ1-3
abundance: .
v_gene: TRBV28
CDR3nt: TGTGCCAGCAGAGCCCCCCCAGGGGATGGGAAGGAAAACACCATATATTTT
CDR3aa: CASRAPPGDGKENTIYF

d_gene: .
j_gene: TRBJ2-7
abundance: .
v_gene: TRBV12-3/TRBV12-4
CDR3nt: TGTGCCAGCAGTGCGGGCTACGAGCAGTACTTC
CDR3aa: CASSAGYEQYF